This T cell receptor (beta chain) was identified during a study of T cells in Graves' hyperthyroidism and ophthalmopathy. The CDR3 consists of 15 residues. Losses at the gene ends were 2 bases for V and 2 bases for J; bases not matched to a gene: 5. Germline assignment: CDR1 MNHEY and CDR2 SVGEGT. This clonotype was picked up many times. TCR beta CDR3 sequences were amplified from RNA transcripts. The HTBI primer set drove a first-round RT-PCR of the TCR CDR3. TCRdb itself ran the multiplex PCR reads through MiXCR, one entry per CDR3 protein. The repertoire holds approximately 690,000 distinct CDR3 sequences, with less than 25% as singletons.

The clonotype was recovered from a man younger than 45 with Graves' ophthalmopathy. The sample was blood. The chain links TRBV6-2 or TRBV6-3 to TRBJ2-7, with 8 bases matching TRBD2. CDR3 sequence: CASSYGGGGTYEQYF. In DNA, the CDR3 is TGTGCCAGCAGTTACGGCGGCGGGGGGACCTACGAGCAGTACTTC.